Presented here are 11 T cell receptor beta chains from one specimen sequenced in a study of technical replicates of blood from a few donors. Clones were read by immunoSEQ multiplex PCR, and TCRdb kept only the in-frame ones, dropping some. The data contain 75,000 to 100,000 clones, around nine tenths of them singletons. The sample taken for sequencing was T cells isolated from PBMCs. Receptor source: a human donor in good health.

The chain combines TRBV27 with TRBJ1-2; TRBD1 is a possible D gene (6 bases). This CDR3 region has 12 residues. The germline V and J ends were trimmed by 5 bases and 8 bases, with 12 bases remaining between them. Per the germline V gene, CDR1 is MNHEY and CDR2 is SMNVEV (reference sequence). The CDR3 DNA reads TGTGCCAGCAGTACAGGGCTGGCGGGCTACACCTTC. It encodes CASSTGLAGYTF.

This rearrangement joins TRBV13 to TRBJ2-7; D gene ambiguous. Per the germline V gene, CDR1 is PRHDT and CDR2 is FYEKMQ (reference sequence). Trimming left V 5 bases short and J 3 bases short, with 11 bases between. The CDR3 is 13 amino acids. CDR3 amino acids: CASSVDTSYEQYF. The CDR3, as DNA: TGTGCCAGCAGCGTAGATACCAGCTACGAGCAGTACTTC.

This chain links TRBV6-1 with TRBJ2-1; 10 bases are shared with TRBD2. Per the germline V gene, CDR1 is MNHNS and CDR2 is SASEGT. V shed 10 bases and J 6 bases; nucleotides not matched to a gene: 3. This CDR3 contains 12 residues. The CDR3 DNA sequence: TGTGCCACGCGGACTAGCGGCAATGAGCAGTTCTTC. Its protein is CATRTSGNEQFF.

V gene TRBV11-3 combines with J gene TRBJ2-5; D possibly corresponds to TRBD1 (5 bases). Trimming removed 2 bases from V and 4 bases from J, with 20 bases in between. The CDR3 is made up of 17 amino acids. The germline V gene has CDR1 SGHNT and CDR2 YENEEA. The CDR3 DNA sequence: TGTGCCAGCAGCTTAAAGAGACCCAGGGAACGAGGAGAGACCCAGTACTTC. It is translated as CASSLKRPRERGETQYF.

The CDR3 nucleotides read TGTGCCAGACTTTGGGAGGCGGGACTGAGGACCCCGGGGGATACGCAGTATTTT. Its protein product is CARLWEAGLRTPGDTQYF. The rearrangement joins TRBV10-3 to TRBJ2-3; D is perhaps TRBD2 (6 bases). This CDR3 is 18 amino acids long. V lost 10 bases to trimming and J lost 6 bases, with 32 bases between them. Germline CDR1 ENHRY, CDR2 SYGVKD.

The chain recombines TRBV9 with TRBJ1-6; a possible D gene is TRBD1 (6 bases). Germline assignment: CDR1 SGDLS and CDR2 YYNGEE. Trimming left V 0 bases short and J 7 bases short, with 11 bases between. The CDR3 has 15 amino acids. The CDR3 here is CASSVGDIGNSPLHF. The CDR3 coding sequence is TGTGCCAGCAGCGTAGGGGACATAGGAAATTCACCCCTCCACTTT.

This chain connects TRBV6-1 to TRBJ2-3; TRBD1 matches at 11 bases. This CDR3 region has 16 residues. CDR1 and CDR2 from the germline V gene are MNHNS and SASEGT. J gave up 4 bases and V 4 bases, and 7 bases lay outside the gene matches. The CDR3 DNA reads TGTGCCAGCAGTGTAGAATCGGGACAGGGGGCAGATACGCAGTATTTT. It is translated as CASSVESGQGADTQYF.

This clone turned up a few times. The V gene is TRBV6-5, the J gene TRBJ1-1; D gene unclear. Trimming shortened V by 10 bases and J by 4 bases, and 10 bases separated the two germline ends. Germline assignment: CDR1 MNHEY and CDR2 SVGAGI. CDR3 length equals 11 residues. The CDR3 region has the DNA TGTGCCACCGGACGGGGCACTGAAGCTTTCTTT. Amino acid sequence: CATGRGTEAFF.

The CDR3 DNA reads as TGTGCCAGCAGCCAAGATACTTCCCTAGTTGAGACCCAGTACTTC. It is translated as CASSQDTSLVETQYF. V gene TRBV4-2 combines with J gene TRBJ2-5; D uncertain. Germline assignment: CDR1 LGHNA and CDR2 YNFKEQ. The CDR3 length is 15 residues. V was cut by 0 bases and J by 5 bases, with 13 bases left in between.

The DNA of the CDR3 is TGTGCCAGCAGCACACGACTAGCGGGGGCCCTCTCCTACAATGAGCAGTTCTTC. Encoded protein: CASSTRLAGALSYNEQFF. This chain joins TRBV2 and TRBJ2-1; TRBD2 agrees at 12 bases. CDR1 is SNHLY, CDR2 FYNNEI, per germline. The CDR3 is made up of 18 amino acids. J was trimmed by 0 bases and V by 6 bases; bases with no gene match: 9.

CDR3 nucleotide sequence: TGTGCCAGCAGCTTAGCAGGGGAGGGTATTCAGCCCCAGCATTTT. Translation gives CASSLAGEGIQPQHF. V usage is TRBV7-9 and J usage is TRBJ1-5, with D maybe TRBD1 (5 bases). In germline, CDR1 is SEHNR, CDR2 FQNEAQ (reference sequence). The length of the CDR3 is 15 residues. V shed 0 bases and J shed 6 bases, with 12 bases lying between them.